This T cell receptor beta chain came from a study of blood T cell repertoires in COVID-19. Whole-study context: Sites across the United States, Italy and Spain contributed samples from acute and convalescent COVID-19. T cells, B-cell-depleted T cells, or PBMCs supplied cDNA or gDNA.

Germline assignment: CDR1 MNHEY and CDR2 SMNVEV (reference sequence). V was clipped by 2 bases and J by 6 bases; unmatched bases: 6. The CDR3 runs 14 residues. In the original analysis: The assay estimated nucleated cells by amplifying reference gene primers. Profiling relied on immunoSEQ multiplex PCR, and the TCRdb table lists in-frame clones only, not all of them. V and J calls and clone size are as listed in that table; D and trimming were resolved from the DNA. The data show under 150,000 clones, with approximately 85% seen just once and 3.4% held by the top ten. The V and J genes are TRBV27 and TRBJ1-1; 7 bases are shared with TRBD1. Sequencing was performed on peripheral blood. This clonotype was obtained from a man in his forties or fifties with acute or convalescent COVID-19. The CDR3 sequence is CASSLGRGYAEAFF. The CDR3 DNA is TGTGCCAGCAGTTTAGGCAGGGGGTACGCTGAAGCTTTCTTT.